The 7 T cell receptor beta chains below were found in one sample sequenced in a study of OX40 agonist ivuxolimab in advanced cancers. Measured with immunoSEQ multiplex PCR; TCRdb has only the in-frame clones, and not every one. The repertoire holds about 74,000 clones, with approximately 90% as singletons. Sequences were derived from CD4+ or CD8+ T cells sorted from blood, sampled in a trial of the OX40 agonist ivuxolimab. These TCRs come from an adult with an advanced solid tumor such as melanoma, head and neck, liver or kidney cancer.

The chain combines TRBV19 with TRBJ2-2; 9 bases agree with TRBD2. CDR1 is LNHDA and CDR2 is SQIVND in the germline V gene (reference sequence). The V and J ends lost 7 bases and 6 bases, in that order; junction bases with no gene match: 9. CDR3 length: 15 amino acids. CDR3 amino acids: CASTLIAGEAGELFF. As DNA, the CDR3 is TGTGCCAGTACCTTAATAGCGGGAGAGGCCGGGGAGCTGTTTTTT.

This chain joins TRBV19 and TRBJ2-1, with D perhaps matching TRBD1 (6 bases). Trimming removed 7 bases from V and 4 bases from J, with 17 bases in between. The CDR3 contains 15 residues. Per the germline V gene, CDR1 is LNHDA and CDR2 is SQIVND (reference sequence). For the CDR3, the DNA is TGTGCCAGTACTCCGAGCACTAGGGGGTACAATGAGCAGTTCTTC. The encoded protein is CASTPSTRGYNEQFF.

In its sample, this clone was seen once. The chain recombines TRBV14 with TRBJ1-1; 9 bases line up with TRBD1. The ends lost 4 bases at V and 3 bases at J; junction bases unmatched: 15. Germline V lookup: CDR1 SGHDN, CDR2 FVKESK. This CDR3 comprises 18 residues. DNA for the CDR3: TGTGCCAGCAGCCCGCGAGGACAGGGGTTGGTTGGTGACACTGAAGCTTTCTTT. Amino acid sequence: CASSPRGQGLVGDTEAFF.

The V call is TRBV6-5, the J call TRBJ1-1; TRBD1 is a possible D gene (5 bases). V lost 0 bases and J 0 bases, leaving 11 bases between the germline ends. The CDR3 spans 16 residues. Germline V gene lookup returns CDR1 MNHEY and CDR2 SVGAGI. CDR3 amino acids: CASSYSPGPMNTEAFF. The CDR3 DNA sequence: TGTGCCAGCAGTTACTCCCCAGGGCCGATGAACACTGAAGCTTTCTTT.

The chain combines TRBV7-9 with TRBJ2-4; tentatively, D is TRBD2 (5 bases). The CDR3 loop spans 15 amino acids. Trimming shortened V by 4 bases and J by 7 bases, and 17 bases separated the two germline ends. Germline V gives CDR1 SEHNR, CDR2 FQNEAQ (reference sequence). CDR3 protein: CASSSSGGPRNIQYF. In nucleotides, the CDR3 is TGTGCCAGCAGCTCCAGCGGCGGGCCACGTAACATTCAGTACTTC.

This chain links TRBV6-1 with TRBJ2-3; TRBD2 might be the D (6 bases). Trimming took off 5 bases at V and 2 bases at J, with 14 bases between the two ends. The CDR3 consists of 15 residues. The germline V gene encodes CDR1 MNHNS and CDR2 SASEGT. In DNA, the CDR3 is TGTGCCAGCAGTCCCCAGCGGGCTATCACAGATACGCAGTATTTT. Translated, it gives CASSPQRAITDTQYF.

V usage is TRBV10-3 and J usage is TRBJ1-5; D is perhaps TRBD1 (6 bases). V gave up 10 bases and J gave up 4 bases, with 14 bases separating them. The CDR3 is 13 amino acids. Germline loops: CDR1 ENHRY, CDR2 SYGVKD. CDR3 in amino acids: CASTSTGNQPQHF. CDR3 DNA sequence: TGTGCCAGCACCTCAACAGGGAATCAGCCCCAGCATTTT.